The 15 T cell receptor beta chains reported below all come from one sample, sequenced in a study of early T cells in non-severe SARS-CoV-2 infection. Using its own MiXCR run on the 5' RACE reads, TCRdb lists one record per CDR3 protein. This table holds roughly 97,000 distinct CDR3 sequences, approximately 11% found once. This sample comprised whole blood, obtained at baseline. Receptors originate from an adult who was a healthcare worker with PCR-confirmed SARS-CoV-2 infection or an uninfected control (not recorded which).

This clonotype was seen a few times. This chain's CDR3 is CASSIPGDSGANVLTF. Written as DNA, the CDR3 is TGCGCCAGCAGCATACCCGGGGACTCTGGGGCCAACGTCCTGACTTTC. The chain couples TRBV5-1 to TRBJ2-6, with a weak D call TRBD2 (5 bases). Germline V gene lookup returns CDR1 SGHRS and CDR2 YFSETQ. Trimming left V 4 bases short and J 0 bases short, with 11 bases between. The CDR3 spans 16 residues.

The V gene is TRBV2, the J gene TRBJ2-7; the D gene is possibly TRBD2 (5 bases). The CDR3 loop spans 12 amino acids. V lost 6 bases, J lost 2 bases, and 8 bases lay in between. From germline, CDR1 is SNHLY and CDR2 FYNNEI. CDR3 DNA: TGTGCCAGCAGCGGGGAAACCTACGAGCAGTACTTC. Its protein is CASSGETYEQYF.

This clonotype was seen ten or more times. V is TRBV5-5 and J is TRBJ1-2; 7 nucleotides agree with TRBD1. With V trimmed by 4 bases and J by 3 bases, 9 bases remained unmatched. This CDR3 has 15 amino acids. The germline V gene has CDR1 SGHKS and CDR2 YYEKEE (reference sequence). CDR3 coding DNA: TGTGCCAGCAGCGTACGACAGGGACCAGACTATGGCTACACCTTC. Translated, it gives CASSVRQGPDYGYTF.

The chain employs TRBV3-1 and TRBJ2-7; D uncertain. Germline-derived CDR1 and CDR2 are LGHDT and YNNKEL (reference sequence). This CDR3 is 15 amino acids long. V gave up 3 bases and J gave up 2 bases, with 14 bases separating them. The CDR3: CASSHAAENPYEQYF. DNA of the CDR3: TGTGCCAGCAGCCACGCTGCAGAGAACCCCTACGAGCAGTACTTC.

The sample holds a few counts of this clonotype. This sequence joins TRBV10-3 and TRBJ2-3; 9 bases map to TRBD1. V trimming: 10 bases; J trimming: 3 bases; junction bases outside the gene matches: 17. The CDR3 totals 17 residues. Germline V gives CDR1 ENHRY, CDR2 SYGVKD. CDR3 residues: CATPGARDRVLTDTQYF. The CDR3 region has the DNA TGTGCCACCCCAGGGGCCCGGGACAGGGTACTAACAGATACGCAGTATTTT.

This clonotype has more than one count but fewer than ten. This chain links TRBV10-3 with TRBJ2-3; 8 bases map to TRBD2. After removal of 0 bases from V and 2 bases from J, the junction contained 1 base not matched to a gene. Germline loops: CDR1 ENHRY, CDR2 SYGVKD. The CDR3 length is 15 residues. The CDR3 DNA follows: TGTGCCATCAGTGAGTCCGGGGGGGACACAGATACGCAGTATTTT. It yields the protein CAISESGGDTDTQYF.

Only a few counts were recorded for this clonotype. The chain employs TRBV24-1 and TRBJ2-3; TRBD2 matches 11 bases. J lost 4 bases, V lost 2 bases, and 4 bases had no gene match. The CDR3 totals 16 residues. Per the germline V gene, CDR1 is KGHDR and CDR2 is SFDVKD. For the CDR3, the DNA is TGTGCCACCAGTGATTCGGGACTAGCGGCCTCAGATACGCAGTATTTT. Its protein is CATSDSGLAASDTQYF.

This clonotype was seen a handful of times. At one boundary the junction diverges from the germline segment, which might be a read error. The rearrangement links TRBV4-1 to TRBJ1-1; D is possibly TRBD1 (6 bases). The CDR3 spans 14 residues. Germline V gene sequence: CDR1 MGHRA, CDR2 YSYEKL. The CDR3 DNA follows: TGCGCCAGCTCAACACTGCAGGGGAACGCTGAAGCTTTCTTT. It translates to CASSTLQGNAEAFF.

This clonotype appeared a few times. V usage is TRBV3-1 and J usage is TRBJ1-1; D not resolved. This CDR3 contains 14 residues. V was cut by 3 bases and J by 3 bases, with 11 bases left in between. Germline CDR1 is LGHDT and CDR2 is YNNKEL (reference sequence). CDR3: CASSQTRRDTEAFF. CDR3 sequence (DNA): TGTGCCAGCAGCCAGACAAGAAGGGACACTGAAGCTTTCTTT.

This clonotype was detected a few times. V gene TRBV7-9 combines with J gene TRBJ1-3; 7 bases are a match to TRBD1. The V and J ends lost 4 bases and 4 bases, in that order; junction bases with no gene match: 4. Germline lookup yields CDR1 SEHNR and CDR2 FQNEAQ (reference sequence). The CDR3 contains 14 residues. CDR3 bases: TGTGCCAGCAGCTCCGACAGGGCAGGAAACACCATATATTTT. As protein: CASSSDRAGNTIYF.

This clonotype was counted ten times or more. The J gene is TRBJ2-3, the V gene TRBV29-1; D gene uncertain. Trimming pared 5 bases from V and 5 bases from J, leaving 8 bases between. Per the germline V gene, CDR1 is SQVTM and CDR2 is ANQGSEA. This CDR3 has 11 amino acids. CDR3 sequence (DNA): TGCAGCGTTCGTGACGGAGATACGCAGTATTTT. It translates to CSVRDGDTQYF.

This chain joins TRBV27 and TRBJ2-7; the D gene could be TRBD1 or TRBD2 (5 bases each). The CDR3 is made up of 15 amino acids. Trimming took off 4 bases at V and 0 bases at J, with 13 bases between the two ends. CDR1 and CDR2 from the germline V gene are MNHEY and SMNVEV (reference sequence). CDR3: CASSWGPSSSYEQYF. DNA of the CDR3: TGTGCCAGCAGTTGGGGACCGTCGAGCTCCTACGAGCAGTACTTC.

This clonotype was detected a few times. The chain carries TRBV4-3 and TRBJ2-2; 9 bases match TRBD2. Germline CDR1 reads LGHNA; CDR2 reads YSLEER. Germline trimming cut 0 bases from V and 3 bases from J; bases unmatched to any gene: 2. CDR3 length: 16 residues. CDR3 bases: TGCGCCAGCAGCCAAGATGCGGGGGGGTACACCGGGGAGCTGTTTTTT. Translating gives CASSQDAGGYTGELFF.

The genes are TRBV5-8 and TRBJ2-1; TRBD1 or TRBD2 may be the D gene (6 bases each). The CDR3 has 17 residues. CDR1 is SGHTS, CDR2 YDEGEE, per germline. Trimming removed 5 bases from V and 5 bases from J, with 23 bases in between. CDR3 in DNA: TGTGCCAGCAGACCCAGCCACGGGGGCGAGGGAGACAATGAGCAGTTCTTC. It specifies CASRPSHGGEGDNEQFF.

The CDR3 DNA is TGCGCCAGCAGCCCGAGTAGCGGCCGGGAAACACCGGGGGAGCTGTTTTTT. It codes for CASSPSSGRETPGELFF. The chain joins TRBV5-1 to TRBJ2-2, with D tentatively TRBD2 (6 bases). Trimming stripped 4 bases from V and 8 bases from J, with 24 bases between. The V gene's germline CDR1 is SGHRS and CDR2 YFSETQ. The CDR3 loop spans 17 amino acids.